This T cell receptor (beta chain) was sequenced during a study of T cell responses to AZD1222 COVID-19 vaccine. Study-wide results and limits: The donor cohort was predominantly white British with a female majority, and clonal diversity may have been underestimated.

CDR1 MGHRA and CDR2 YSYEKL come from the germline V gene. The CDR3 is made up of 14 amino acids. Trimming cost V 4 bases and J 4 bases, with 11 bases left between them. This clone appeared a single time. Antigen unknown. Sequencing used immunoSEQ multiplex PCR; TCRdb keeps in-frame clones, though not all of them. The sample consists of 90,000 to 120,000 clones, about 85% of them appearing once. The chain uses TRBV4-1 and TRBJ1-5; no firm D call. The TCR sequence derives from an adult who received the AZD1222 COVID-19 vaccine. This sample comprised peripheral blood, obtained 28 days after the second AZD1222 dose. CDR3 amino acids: CASSPDRINQPQHF. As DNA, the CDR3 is TGCGCCAGCAGCCCGGATCGAATTAATCAGCCCCAGCATTTT.